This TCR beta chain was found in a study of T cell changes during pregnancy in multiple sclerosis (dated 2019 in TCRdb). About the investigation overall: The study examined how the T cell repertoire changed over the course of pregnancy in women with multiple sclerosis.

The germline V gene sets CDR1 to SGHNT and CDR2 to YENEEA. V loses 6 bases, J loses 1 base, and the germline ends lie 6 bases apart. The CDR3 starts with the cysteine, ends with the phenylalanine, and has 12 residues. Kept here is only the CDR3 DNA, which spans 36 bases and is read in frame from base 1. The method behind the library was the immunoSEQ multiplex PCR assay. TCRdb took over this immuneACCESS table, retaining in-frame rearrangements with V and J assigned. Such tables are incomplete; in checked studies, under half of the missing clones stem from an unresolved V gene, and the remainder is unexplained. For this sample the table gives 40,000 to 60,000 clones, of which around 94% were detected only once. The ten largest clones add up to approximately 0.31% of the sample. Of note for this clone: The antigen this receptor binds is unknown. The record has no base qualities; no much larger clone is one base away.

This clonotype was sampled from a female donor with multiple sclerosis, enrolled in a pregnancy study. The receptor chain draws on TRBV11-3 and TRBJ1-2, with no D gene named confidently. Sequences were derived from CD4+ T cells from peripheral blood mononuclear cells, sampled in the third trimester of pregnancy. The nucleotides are TGTGCCAGCAGTTACAGTAACTATGGCTACACCTTC. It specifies CASSYSNYGYTF. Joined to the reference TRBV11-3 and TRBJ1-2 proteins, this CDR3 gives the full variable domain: EAGVVQSPRYKIIEKKQPVAFWCNPISGHNTLYWYLQNLGQGPELLIRYENEEAVDDSQLPKDRFSAERLKGVDSTLKIQPAELGDSAVYLCASSYSNYGYTFGSGTRLTVV.